The 10 T cell receptor beta chains below all came from one sample that was sequenced in a study of T cells in Graves' hyperthyroidism and ophthalmopathy. RNA transcripts gave rise to amplified TCR beta CDR3 regions. In the first-round RT-PCR of the TCR CDR3, the HTBI primer set was used. TCRdb re-called the multiplex PCR reads through MiXCR, storing one row per CDR3 protein. Of hundreds of thousands of distinct CDR3 sequences listed, around a sixth are singletons. The sequenced sample consisted of blood. These receptors were collected from a woman between 50 and 59 years old with Graves' hyperthyroidism that later progressed to Graves' ophthalmopathy.

The chain couples TRBV27 to TRBJ1-4; D is unresolved. CDR1 MNHEY and CDR2 SMNVEV come from the germline V gene (reference sequence). The CDR3 is 15 residues long. V lost 5 bases to trimming and J lost 0 bases, with 10 bases between them. The DNA of the CDR3 is TGTGCCAGCAGTCTTACTCCCGCAACTAATGAAAAACTGTTTTTT. This sequence encodes CASSLTPATNEKLFF.

In this sample, this clonotype turned up a few times. The chain carries TRBV4-1 and TRBJ1-1; the D gene is possibly TRBD1 (5 bases). The length of the CDR3 is 14 residues. The V gene lost 6 bases and the J gene lost 2 bases, with 13 bases spanning the gap. CDR1 MGHRA and CDR2 YSYEKL come from the germline V gene. CDR3 DNA sequence: TGCGCCAGCAGATACCCGGGGCCAAACACTGAAGCTTTCTTT. Its translation is CASRYPGPNTEAFF.

With respect to this clonotype: The germline gene is not matched at one end of the junction; a read error may be the cause. The chain links TRBV7-9 to TRBJ1-2; D call uncertain. This CDR3 is built from 12 residues. Germline V gene sequence: CDR1 SEHNR, CDR2 FQNEAQ (reference sequence). CDR3 DNA: TGTGCCAGCAGCCTAGCCATATATGGCTACACCTTC. Translated: CASSLAIYGYTF.

This clonotype was recorded at least ten times. The chain recombines TRBV18 with TRBJ2-5; D may be TRBD2 (6 bases). The germline V and J ends were trimmed by 2 bases and 1 base, with 8 bases remaining between them. The CDR3 contains 14 residues. Germline V gene data show CDR1 as KGHSH and CDR2 as LQKENI. This CDR3 reads CASSPGGTQETQYF. The DNA for the CDR3 is TGTGCCAGCTCACCAGGGGGGACCCAAGAGACCCAGTACTTC.

This clonotype has ten or more counts. This chain joins TRBV3-1 and TRBJ1-4; D is undetermined. This CDR3 spans 17 amino acids. V was pared by 1 base and J by 6 bases, with 18 bases between. Germline-derived CDR1 and CDR2 are LGHDT and YNNKEL (reference sequence). CDR3 nucleotide sequence: TGTGCCAGCAGCCAAGGAAGATTTGGGGTGATGGATGAAAAACTGTTTTTT. Translation gives CASSQGRFGVMDEKLFF.

This clonotype occurred a few times. The chain is built from TRBV4-1 and TRBJ2-7; unclear D gene. Germline assignment: CDR1 MGHRA and CDR2 YSYEKL. The CDR3 extends over 13 amino acids. Trimming took off 4 bases at V and 5 bases at J, with 12 bases between the two ends. This CDR3 is CASSPARQNEQYF. In nucleotides, the CDR3 is TGCGCCAGCAGCCCGGCCAGACAAAACGAGCAGTACTTC.

As for this clonotype: This could be a read error, since a much larger clone is one nucleotide away. The genes are TRBV5-6 and TRBJ2-3; D gene ambiguous. CDR3 length: 13 amino acids. Germline V gene sequence: CDR1 SGHDT, CDR2 YYEEEE. In nucleotides, the CDR3 is TGTGCCAGCAGCTTATACGGCACAGATACGCGGTATTTT. Amino acids: CASSLYGTDTRYF.

This clonotype has at least ten counts. The chain joins TRBV9 to TRBJ1-2; weak D call: TRBD1 (5 bases). CDR3 length: 14 residues. V was pared by 2 bases and J by 3 bases, with 11 bases between. Per germline, CDR1 SGDLS and CDR2 YYNGEE. The CDR3 loop reads CASSVGTSDYGYTF. The DNA of the CDR3 is TGTGCCAGCAGCGTGGGGACCAGCGACTATGGCTACACCTTC. Supplemented by reference TRBV9 and TRBJ1-2, the full variable domain reads DSGVTQTPKHLITATGQRVTLRCSPRSGDLSVYWYQQSLDQGLQFLIQYYNGEERAKGNILERFSAQQFPDLHSELNLSSLELGDSALYFCASSVGTSDYGYTFGSGTRLTVV.

This clonotype was counted ten times or more. The V and J genes are TRBV6-2 or TRBV6-3 and TRBJ2-2; 9 nucleotides align to TRBD2. V lost 7 bases, J lost 1 base, and 4 bases stayed unmatched. The CDR3 contains 15 residues. CDR1 and CDR2 (germline): MNHEY, SVGEGT. The CDR3 DNA reads TGTGCCAGCACTGGTAGCGGGGGGAACACCGGGGAGCTGTTTTTT. Translating gives CASTGSGGNTGELFF.

The chain links TRBV6-2 or TRBV6-3 to TRBJ2-3; the match to TRBD2 covers 12 bases. The CDR3 runs 17 residues. Trimming at V came to 5 bases and at J to 6 bases, leaving 12 bases not matched to a gene. Germline V gene data show CDR1 as MNHEY and CDR2 as SVGEGT. This CDR3 is CASSPLMTSGGRDTQYF. CDR3 sequence (DNA): TGTGCCAGCAGTCCTCTTATGACTAGCGGGGGTAGGGATACGCAGTATTTT.